Sequencing of this T cell receptor beta chain was carried out in a study of shared clonotypes between healthy human individuals (dated by TCRdb to 2019 to 2021). At the level of the whole study: The cohort included a few men and two women between 18 and 49 years of age. Per donor, three plates each were used for CD4 naive and CD4 memory, two for CD8 naive, and one for CD8 memory. To estimate repertoire size and how much clonotypes are shared between individuals, the study performed deep sequencing of blood TCR repertoires from a few healthy adults. To increase sequencing depth and limit assay-specific biases, different laboratories used diverse techniques to prepare libraries and sequence TCR repertoires. Each donor's leukapheresis produced roughly between roughly 0.85 and 9.5 billion PBMCs.

Broad study findings and their caveats: Higher generation probabilities were observed for clonotypes shared by all four sorted-subset donors than for non-shared clonotypes. Pairwise subsampling indicated that sequencing depth was expected to affect the degree of clonotype sharing among donors. Sampling was limited to blood, and TCR repertoires in tissue likely differ from TCR repertoires in blood. Naive subsets generally had larger estimated clonotype richness than memory subsets did. Across a handful of donors, roughly 5% of naive CD4, approximately 4% of naive CD8, about 2.3% of memory CD4, and 0.4% of memory CD8 clonotypes were shared. The small number of donors limited the genetic and exposure-history diversity represented. Even with the large sequencing depth, rarefaction of the sorted-subset datasets indicated that sequencing was incomplete.

From the germline V gene (reference sequence), CDR1 is MNHEY and CDR2 is SMNVEV. Germline trimming amounts to 2 bases on V and 9 bases on J, with 4 as the count of junction bases outside the gene matches. The CDR3 measures 14 amino acids from cysteine to phenylalanine. Only the CDR3 DNA stays, 42 bases, in frame from base 1. Remarks on this clone: The antigen it binds to is not known. No qualities accompany the bases; no much larger clone lies one base away.

The donors were healthy, HIV-negative adults who had no recently reported acute infections or vaccinations. All donors were Caucasian adults living in Nashville, Tennessee, USA. CD4+ T cells were enriched through magnetic negative selection, after which naive cells were positively selected on CD45RA and the remaining negative fraction served as the memory subset. After blood collection by leukapheresis, PBMCs were isolated using Ficoll-Histopaque density gradient centrifugation and then cryopreserved in the vapor phase of liquid nitrogen. Purity and quantity of every magnetically sorted T cell population were checked by analytical flow cytometry. Genomic DNA was isolated from every sorted fraction and measured by UV absorbance on a Nanodrop 2000c. Using the deep immunoSEQ assay, multiplex PCR amplified TCR CDR3 regions from genomic DNA. Genomic DNA extracted from each cell subset was distributed evenly over all wells of several immunoSEQ 96-well plates, and each plate served as one replicate. Each replicate PCR for sorted subsets received 200 ng genomic DNA, equal to roughly 30,000 T cell genomes. Purified libraries were measured with a Qubit 3.0 fluorometer, size-checked on a Bioanalyzer 2100, and measured again with the KAPA Library Quantification kit. Every immunoSEQ 96-well plate was sequenced on a separate single-read 150-cycle Illumina NextSeq 550 flow cell. As for the original processing: Because the immunoSEQ output held only junctional sequences and lacked quality scores, the filtering could not match the filtering applied to full-length reads. Sequences were annotated with PyIR, a Python wrapper for IgBLAST v1.9, and V/J genes and CDR3 were assigned using IMGT germline references. Any read was removed if the V/J assignment was weak (E-value above 1e-6), the CDR3 was missing, or the read contained stop codons, out-of-frame junctions, or ambiguous translated residues. A V3J clonotype was defined by an identical inferred V gene, J gene, and CDR3 amino acid sequence. Percentage overlap between repertoires was computed as shared unique clonotypes divided by the size of the smaller repertoire. Richness of each repertoire was evaluated using RTK rarefaction, the Chao1 estimator, and Recon v2.1 estimates of unobserved clonotypes. Generation probabilities were computed with OLGA for all TCRbeta clonotypes obtained by the gDNA method from several donors. Held by TCRdb, this immuneACCESS table contains in-frame sequences only and omits some clones. Under half of the omission traces to an unresolved V gene where checked; the cause of the rest is unknown. The V and J calls and clone size were taken over from that table, and D and trimming were inferred from the DNA. Here the sample has approximately 2.1 million clones; just over 90% occur a single time. The top ten clonotypes cover about 0.37% of the sample.

The source of this sequence is a young man in good health. Some clones in this sample may be carry-over from other donors' samples. The source material was naive CD4+ T cells from PBMCs. This specimen's cell subset or site label, interpreted: CD45RA+ positively selected. The rearranged chain carries TRBV27 and TRBJ2-3, with 11 central nucleotides matching TRBD2. The CDR3 has the sequence CASSLGTSGGTQYF. The nucleotide sequence reads as follows: TGTGCCAGCAGTTTAGGGACTAGCGGAGGCACGCAGTATTTT.